The 11 T cell receptor beta chains below come from one sample, sequenced in a study of T-cell reconstitution after alpha-beta-depleted transplantation in children (dated by TCRdb to 2016 to 2017). The library was built by means of PCR. Sequenced using an Illumina HiSeq 2500. TCR libraries were prepared with molecular barcoding, using unique molecular identifiers to normalize TCRbeta repertoire quantification. Using fastp trimming at Q25 and MiXCR clonotype assembly, TCRdb reanalyzed the public sequencing data and kept in-frame beta chains. Each CDR3 protein gets just one entry, which takes the most common genes and DNA from the rows behind it. Counted in this sample were about 610,000 distinct CDR3 sequences; about 11% of them appeared once. The ten largest account for less than 4.5% of the sample. The sample was PBMCs from the stem cell graft donor, taken from the stem cell graft. All receptors derive from a human donor who donated a stem cell graft to a child with acute myeloid leukemia.

The V call is TRBV29-1, the J call TRBJ2-1; possibly TRBD2 for D (5 bases). Trimming took off 6 bases at V and 9 bases at J, with 9 bases between the two ends. The germline CDR1 and CDR2 sequences are SQVTM and ANQGSEA. This CDR3 has 10 amino acids. The CDR3 DNA sequence: TGCAGCGTGGACCGGGGTGAGCAGTTCTTC. Protein sequence: CSVDRGEQFF.

The chain recombines TRBV12-3 or TRBV12-4 with TRBJ2-5; D is ambiguous. There are 12 residues in the CDR3. V gave up 5 bases and J gave up 5 bases, with 9 bases separating them. The CDR3 protein is CASSKTPETQYF. In nucleotides, the CDR3 is TGTGCCAGCAGTAAGACTCCGGAGACCCAGTACTTC.

The chain uses TRBV2 and TRBJ1-5; D is unclear. Trimming left V 5 bases short and J 6 bases short, with 14 bases between. Per germline, CDR1 SNHLY and CDR2 FYNNEI. The CDR3 is 14 amino acids. The CDR3 DNA sequence: TGTGCCAGCAGTAAGGCCCCGGAAGGTCAGCCCCAGCATTTT. It translates to CASSKAPEGQPQHF. The full variable domain, completed using reference TRBV2 and TRBJ1-5, is EPEVTQTPSHQVTQMGQEVILRCVPISNHLYFYWYRQILGQKVEFLVSFYNNEISEKSEIFDDQFSVERPDGSNFTLKIRSTKLEDSAMYFCASSKAPEGQPQHFGDGTRLSIL.

In its sample, this clonotype was seen many times. The chain carries TRBV29-1 and TRBJ2-7; 11 bases fit TRBD2. Per germline, CDR1 SQVTM and CDR2 ANQGSEA. Trimming removed 7 bases from V and 3 bases from J; junction bases left unmatched: 8. The CDR3 spans 14 residues. The CDR3 DNA follows: TGCAGCGCATGTGGGACTAGCGGAAACTACGAGCAGTACTTC. It is translated as CSACGTSGNYEQYF.

V and J are TRBV25-1 and TRBJ1-1; D perhaps matches TRBD1 (5 bases). CDR1 is MGHDK, CDR2 SYGVNS, per germline. The CDR3 has 16 amino acids. Trimming took 5 bases from V and 5 from J, leaving 21 bases between them. CDR3 DNA sequence: TGTGCCAGCAGTTGGTCCTTCGGGGGGAGGGAAACTGAAGCTTTCTTT. It translates to CASSWSFGGRETEAFF.

The rearrangement links TRBV20-1 to TRBJ2-1; D uncertain. The CDR3 covers 16 residues. Germline V gives CDR1 DFQATT, CDR2 SNEGSKA (reference sequence). V dropped 1 base and J dropped 1 base, with 14 bases sitting between them. CDR3 in amino acids: CSARGVADGSYNEQFF. CDR3 nucleotide sequence: TGCAGTGCTAGAGGGGTTGCCGACGGATCCTACAATGAGCAGTTCTTC.

This clonotype has just a few counts. The rearrangement uses TRBV6-5 and TRBJ2-3; D is unresolved. This CDR3 is 16 amino acids long. Per germline, CDR1 MNHEY and CDR2 SVGAGI. Trimming took 4 bases from V and 1 from J, leaving 15 bases between them. The CDR3 protein is CASSSPSNPRTDTQYF. The DNA of the CDR3 is TGTGCCAGCAGTTCTCCCTCTAACCCACGCACAGATACGCAGTATTTT.

The J gene is TRBJ2-1, the V gene TRBV5-6; 14 bases are shared with TRBD2. The CDR3 consists of 14 residues. Trimming cost V 4 bases and J 12 bases; bases outside gene matches: 6. Germline CDR1 SGHDT, CDR2 YYEEEE. The CDR3 coding sequence is TGTGCCAGCAGCCCGGGACTAGCGGGAGTGGGGCAGTTCTTC. Translated, it gives CASSPGLAGVGQFF.

V gene TRBV12-3 or TRBV12-4 combines with J gene TRBJ1-6; 10 bases map to TRBD1. The trim removed 4 bases at V and 7 bases at J, leaving 4 bases unmatched. The CDR3 totals 15 residues. The CDR3 nucleotides are TGTGCCAGCAGTTCTAGGACAGGGGGGAATTCACCCCTCCACTTT. It specifies CASSSRTGGNSPLHF.

The rearrangement links TRBV11-2 to TRBJ2-3, with D perhaps TRBD1 or TRBD2 (5 bases each). V lost 1 base to trimming and J lost 2 bases, with 10 bases between them. Germline V gene sequence: CDR1 SGHAT, CDR2 FQNNGV. CDR3 length: 15 amino acids. The CDR3 nucleotides are TGTGCCAGCAGCTTAGCGACCGGGGCCACAGATACGCAGTATTTT. It is translated as CASSLATGATDTQYF.

This chain connects TRBV29-1 to TRBJ2-3; maybe TRBD2 (6 bases). Germline V gene sequence: CDR1 SQVTM, CDR2 ANQGSEA. V was pared by 8 bases and J by 5 bases, with 8 bases between. CDR3 length equals 10 residues. Written as DNA, the CDR3 is TGCAGCCTGGGGGGAGATACGCAGTATTTT. Translated, it gives CSLGGDTQYF.